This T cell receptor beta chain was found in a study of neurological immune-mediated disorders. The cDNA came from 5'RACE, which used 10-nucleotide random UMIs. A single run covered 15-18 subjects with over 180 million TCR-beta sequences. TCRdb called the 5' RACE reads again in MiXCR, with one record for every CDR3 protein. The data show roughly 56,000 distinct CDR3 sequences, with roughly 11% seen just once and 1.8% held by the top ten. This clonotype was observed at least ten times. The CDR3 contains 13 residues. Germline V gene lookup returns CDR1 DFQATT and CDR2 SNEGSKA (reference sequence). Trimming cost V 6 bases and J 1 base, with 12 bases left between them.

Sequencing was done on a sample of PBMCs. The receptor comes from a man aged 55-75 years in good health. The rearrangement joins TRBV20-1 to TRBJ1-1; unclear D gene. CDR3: CSALEEANTEAFF. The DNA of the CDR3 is TGCAGTGCCTTGGAGGAGGCGAACACTGAAGCTTTCTTT.